Below, 15 T cell receptor beta chains from the same sample are listed, as sequenced in a study of T cells in Graves' hyperthyroidism and ophthalmopathy. Using RNA transcripts as the source, TCR beta CDR3 regions were amplified. HTBI primers were used for first-round RT-PCR of the TCR CDR3. TCRdb independently ran MiXCR on the multiplex PCR reads; one entry per CDR3 protein. The top ten clones hold roughly 14% of a sample with around 520,000 distinct CDR3 sequences, 14% of them seen once. The sequenced sample was blood. These receptors were taken from a woman aged 35 to 49 with Graves' hyperthyroidism.

This clonotype was seen more than once but under ten times. CDR3 sequence (DNA): TGTGCCACCAGCCGGACAGGGGGCGATGGCACAGATACGCAGTATTTT. It yields the protein CATSRTGGDGTDTQYF. The chain links TRBV15 to TRBJ2-3, with TRBD1 matching over 11 bases. The CDR3 is made up of 16 amino acids. CDR1 LNHNV and CDR2 YYDKDF come from the germline V gene (reference sequence). J lost 1 base, V lost 5 bases, and 5 bases had no gene match.

This clonotype has at least ten counts. This sequence joins TRBV6-1 and TRBJ2-1; D may be TRBD1 or TRBD2 (5 bases each). V lost 0 bases and J lost 1, with 16 bases in between. CDR1 and CDR2 from the germline V gene are MNHNS and SASEGT. This CDR3 contains 18 residues. CDR3: CASSEARQGTGSYNEQFF. CDR3 DNA: TGTGCCAGCAGTGAAGCGCGTCAGGGCACGGGATCCTACAATGAGCAGTTCTTC.

This clonotype was detected many times. The rearrangement links TRBV11-1 to TRBJ2-2; D remains ambiguous. V was cut by 3 bases and J by 2 bases, with 7 bases left in between. Germline CDR1 SGHAT, CDR2 FQDESV (reference sequence). This CDR3 is built from 14 residues. The CDR3 loop reads CASSLAINTGELFF. The CDR3 DNA sequence: TGTGCCAGCAGCTTGGCTATAAACACCGGGGAGCTGTTTTTT.

V gene TRBV7-8 combines with J gene TRBJ2-1; D is possibly TRBD2 (5 bases). This CDR3 spans 15 amino acids. Trimming left V 1 base short and J 7 bases short, with 14 bases between. From germline, CDR1 is SGHVS and CDR2 FQNEAQ. CDR3 bases: TGTGCCAGCAGCTTAGGCTGGGCGGGTCCTAATGAGCAGTTCTTC. Encoded protein: CASSLGWAGPNEQFF. Supplemented by reference TRBV7-8 and TRBJ2-1, the full variable domain reads GAGVSQSPRYKVAKRGQDVALRCDPISGHVSLFWYQQALGQGPEFLTYFQNEAQLDKSGLPSDRFFAERPEGSVSTLKIQRTQQEDSAVYLCASSLGWAGPNEQFFGPGTRLTVL.

The chain is built from TRBV4-1 and TRBJ1-4; perhaps TRBD1 as D (5 bases). CDR1 MGHRA and CDR2 YSYEKL come from the germline V gene. This CDR3 contains 16 residues. V was clipped by 3 bases and J by 2 bases, with 13 bases between them. The CDR3 nucleotides are TGCGCCAGCAGCCAGAATAGGGGTTATACTAATGAAAAACTGTTTTTT. Translating gives CASSQNRGYTNEKLFF.

The table lists this clonotype with many counts. This chain joins TRBV27 and TRBJ2-1, with 7 positions matching TRBD2. The CDR3 contains 16 residues. Losses at the gene ends were 5 bases for V and 7 bases for J; bases not matched to a gene: 14. Germline CDR1 MNHEY, CDR2 SMNVEV (reference sequence). The CDR3 reads CASSPTPGLPLNEQFF. The CDR3 DNA is TGTGCCAGCAGTCCAACCCCGGGACTACCTCTTAATGAGCAGTTCTTC.

This clonotype has a count of ten or more. The V call is TRBV29-1, the J call TRBJ2-3, with D perhaps matching TRBD1 or TRBD2 (7 bases each). CDR1 and CDR2 from the germline V gene are SQVTM and ANQGSEA. Trimming left V 7 bases short and J 2 bases short, with 16 bases between. The CDR3 runs to 14 residues. The CDR3 nucleotides are TGCAGCGGGGGACTACAGGGGATCACAGATACGCAGTATTTT. It codes for CSGGLQGITDTQYF.

This clonotype was detected ten times or more. The chain recombines TRBV19 with TRBJ2-7; 9 bases agree with TRBD2. Germline CDR1 reads LNHDA; CDR2 reads SQIVND (reference sequence). The CDR3 is made up of 15 amino acids. The ends lost 6 bases at V and 5 bases at J; junction bases unmatched: 11. The CDR3 spells CASRHGSGSGNEQYF. In DNA, the CDR3 is TGTGCCAGTAGACATGGTAGCGGGAGCGGCAACGAGCAGTACTTC.

This clonotype was seen at least ten times. The CDR3 loop reads CASSLDVAGGYTF. The CDR3 bases are TGCGCCAGCAGCTTGGACGTAGCGGGTGGCTACACCTTC. The rearrangement links TRBV5-1 to TRBJ1-2; D is unresolved. Germline loops: CDR1 SGHRS, CDR2 YFSETQ. V lost 0 bases, J lost 7 bases, and 10 bases lay in between. The CDR3 has 13 amino acids.

This chain connects TRBV9 to TRBJ1-1; 7 bases fit TRBD1. The junction had 7 bases not matched to a gene; V was cut back by 4 bases and J by 7 bases. Germline V gives CDR1 SGDLS, CDR2 YYNGEE. CDR3 length: 13 residues. CDR3 coding DNA: TGTGCCAGCAGCATAAGACAGGGCGGTGAAGCTTTCTTT. Residues: CASSIRQGGEAFF. Looking up the rest from reference TRBV9 and TRBJ1-1 gives the full variable domain: DSGVTQTPKHLITATGQRVTLRCSPRSGDLSVYWYQQSLDQGLQFLIQYYNGEERAKGNILERFSAQQFPDLHSELNLSSLELGDSALYFCASSIRQGGEAFFGQGTRLTVV.

This clonotype was observed at least ten times. The rearrangement links TRBV2 to TRBJ1-5; 7 bases map to TRBD1. Germline trimming cut 6 bases from V and 6 bases from J; bases unmatched to any gene: 8. Germline CDR1 is SNHLY and CDR2 is FYNNEI. The length of the CDR3 is 14 residues. CDR3: CASRGTGDSQPQHF. CDR3 DNA: TGTGCCAGCAGAGGAACGGGGGACAGTCAGCCCCAGCATTTT.

This clonotype occurred once. In DNA, the CDR3 is TGTGCCAGTAGTATGGACGAGTGGAATCAGCCCCAGCATTTT. Protein product: CASSMDEWNQPQHF. This chain connects TRBV19 to TRBJ1-5; unclear D gene. V gave up 3 bases and J gave up 4 bases, with 10 bases separating them. The CDR3 runs 14 residues. The germline V gene has CDR1 LNHDA and CDR2 SQIVND (reference sequence).

This clonotype came up once. The chain couples TRBV5-1 to TRBJ2-7, with 9 bases that match TRBD1. V shed 7 bases and J 0 bases; nucleotides not matched to a gene: 5. CDR1 is SGHRS and CDR2 is YFSETQ in the germline V gene. The CDR3 totals 14 residues. The CDR3 sequence: CASHRGQSSYEQYF. The DNA of the CDR3 is TGCGCCAGCCACAGGGGGCAGAGCTCCTACGAGCAGTACTTC. Based on the CDR3 plus reference TRBV5-1 and TRBJ2-7, the full variable domain is KAGVTQTPRYLIKTRGQQVTLSCSPISGHRSVSWYQQTPGQGLQFLFEYFSETQRNKGNFPGRFSGRQFSNSRSEMNVSTLELGDSALYLCASHRGQSSYEQYFGPGTRLTVT.

This clonotype was seen many times. The V gene is TRBV28, the J gene TRBJ1-1; TRBD1 matches 7 bases. Germline values: CDR1 MDHEN, CDR2 SYDVKM. The CDR3 sequence is 12 residues long. With 8 bases clipped from V and 7 bases from J, the junction kept 7 bases outside the gene matches. The CDR3 sequence is CASGLQGREAFF. The CDR3 DNA reads as TGTGCCAGCGGATTACAGGGGCGTGAAGCTTTCTTT.

This clonotype was observed many times. This chain links TRBV7-8 with TRBJ2-7; D possibly corresponds to TRBD2 (5 bases). Trimming removed 2 bases from V and 5 bases from J, with 10 bases in between. The germline V gene has CDR1 SGHVS and CDR2 FQNEAQ. This CDR3 comprises 13 residues. CDR3 region: CASSLMREHEQYF. Here the CDR3 DNA reads TGTGCCAGCAGCTTAATGAGGGAACACGAGCAGTACTTC. Looking up the rest from reference TRBV7-8 and TRBJ2-7 gives the full variable domain: GAGVSQSPRYKVAKRGQDVALRCDPISGHVSLFWYQQALGQGPEFLTYFQNEAQLDKSGLPSDRFFAERPEGSVSTLKIQRTQQEDSAVYLCASSLMREHEQYFGPGTRLTVT.